The rows below give T cell receptor beta chains drawn from one sample of a study of blood T cell repertoires in COVID-19. Only in-frame clones appear in the TCRdb table, and some are missing; sequencing was by immunoSEQ multiplex PCR. The sample carries approximately 170,000 clones, approximately 83% recorded once. Sequenced input: peripheral blood. The receptor source for this set is a man over 45 with active or convalescent COVID-19. The CDR3 runs from the conserved cysteine through the conserved F or W. D genes are given only for firm matches. Size is stated for part of the rows, as once, few or many counts, or as a class when the clone is expanded.

d_call,j_call,clone_size,v_call,cdr3_nt,cdr3_aa
TRBD1,TRBJ1-3,NA,TRBV28,TGTGCCAGCAGTTTCTCCGGGACAGGCAAAGGTGGAAACACCATATATTTT,CASSFSGTGKGGNTIYF
TRBD1,TRBJ1-4,NA,TRBV7-6,TGTGCCAGCAGCCCCCGCGGACAGGGGGGTGAAAAACTGTTTTTT,CASSPRGQGGEKLFF
NA,TRBJ1-2,NA,TRBV11-2,TGTGCCAGCAGCTTCAGGGCCAGCTTTGGAAGATATGGCTACACCTTC,CASSFRASFGRYGYTF
NA,TRBJ1-1,NA,TRBV15,TGTGCCACCAGCGGACGAAGAACCGGGACATTGAACACTGAAGCTTTCTTT,CATSGRRTGTLNTEAFF
TRBD1,TRBJ2-6,NA,TRBV7-3,TGTGCCAGCAGCTCGGCAGACAGGGGGCTCTCTGGGGCCAACGTCCTGACTTTC,CASSSADRGLSGANVLTF
NA,TRBJ2-7,NA,TRBV4-3,TGCGCCAGCAGCCGAGACGGGGCCTACGAGCAGTACTTC,CASSRDGAYEQYF
TRBD1,TRBJ2-1,once,TRBV29-1,TGCAGCGTTGCTGTCCTCGGGACAGGGAATGAGCAGTTCTTC,CSVAVLGTGNEQFF
TRBD2,TRBJ2-1,NA,TRBV9,TGTGCCAGCAGCTTCAAGACTAGCACCGATGAGCAGTTCTTC,CASSFKTSTDEQFF
TRBD1,TRBJ1-5,NA,TRBV2,TGTGCCAGTAACGGGGGGACAGGGATGAGGCAGCCCCAGCATTTT,CASNGGTGMRQPQHF
TRBD2,TRBJ2-7,NA,TRBV3-1/TRBV3-2,TGTGCCAGCAGCCTCCGGTACACATCTAGCGGGAGCAGGTACGAGCAGTACTTC,CASSLRYTSSGSRYEQYF